This T cell receptor (beta chain) was sequenced in a study of T cells in women clearing cervical HPV infection. Profiled with immunoSEQ multiplex PCR; TCRdb holds only in-frame clones, not every one. Its table records about 30,000 clones. Turning to this clone: Other DNA sequences from this sample encode an identical CDR3 as well.

The source material was blood buffy coat. This TCR derives from a woman between 18 and 70 years old with a cervical HPV16 infection that either progressed to CIN3+ or cleared (not recorded which).

This CDR3 reads CAWAGGSSSGNTIYF. The sequenced part of the CDR3 DNA is TGTGCCTGGGCGGGGGGATCCAGCTCTGGAAACACC. The chain employs TRBV30 and TRBJ1-3; D perhaps matches TRBD1 (5 bases). Coverage ceases 3 residues before the CDR3 finishes, and the germline J gene fills in the end. V shed 5 bases and J shed 0 bases, with 14 bases lying between them. CDR1 GTSNPN and CDR2 SVGIG come from the germline V gene (reference sequence). The CDR3 contains 15 residues. The variable domain in full, completed from reference TRBV30 and TRBJ1-3, reads SQTIHQWPATLVQPVGSPLSLECTVEGTSNPNLYWYRQAAGRGLQLLFYSVGIGQISSEVPQNLSASRPQDRQFILSSKKLLLSDSGFYLCAWAGGSSSGNTIYFGEGSWLTVV.